The source of this T cell receptor (beta chain) is a study of Tregs in tolerant kidney transplant recipients. Turning to the study itself: Mixed chimerism was transient after nonmyeloablative marrow transplants from related graft donors. Study-wide findings and caveats: For some patients, primers changed over time, blocking nucleotide-level comparison. Findings come from small patient numbers and require larger validation.

Produced via immunoSEQ multiplex PCR; TCRdb's table is partial and in-frame only. This sample's clone table lists 50,000 or so clones. The CDR3 is 11 amino acids. Germline CDR1 and CDR2: SQVTM and ANQGSEA. V lost 2 bases and J 5 bases, leaving 3 bases between the germline ends. A word on this clone: What it binds is not known. The read finishes 3 residues shy of the CDR3 end, and the germline J gene is used to complete it.

CD4+CD25+CD127- Tregs, CD4+CD25- non-Tregs, CD4 and CD8 cells were sorted. The chain has TRBV29-1 and TRBJ1-4; D ambiguous. This sequence was found in a human donor who received a combined kidney and bone marrow transplant. The sequencing here drew on CD4+ T cells from blood, taken before the transplant. Incomplete CDR3 DNA: TGCAGCGTTGAACTCAATGAAAAA. It specifies CSVELNEK. The full-length CDR3 reads as CSVELNEKLFF.